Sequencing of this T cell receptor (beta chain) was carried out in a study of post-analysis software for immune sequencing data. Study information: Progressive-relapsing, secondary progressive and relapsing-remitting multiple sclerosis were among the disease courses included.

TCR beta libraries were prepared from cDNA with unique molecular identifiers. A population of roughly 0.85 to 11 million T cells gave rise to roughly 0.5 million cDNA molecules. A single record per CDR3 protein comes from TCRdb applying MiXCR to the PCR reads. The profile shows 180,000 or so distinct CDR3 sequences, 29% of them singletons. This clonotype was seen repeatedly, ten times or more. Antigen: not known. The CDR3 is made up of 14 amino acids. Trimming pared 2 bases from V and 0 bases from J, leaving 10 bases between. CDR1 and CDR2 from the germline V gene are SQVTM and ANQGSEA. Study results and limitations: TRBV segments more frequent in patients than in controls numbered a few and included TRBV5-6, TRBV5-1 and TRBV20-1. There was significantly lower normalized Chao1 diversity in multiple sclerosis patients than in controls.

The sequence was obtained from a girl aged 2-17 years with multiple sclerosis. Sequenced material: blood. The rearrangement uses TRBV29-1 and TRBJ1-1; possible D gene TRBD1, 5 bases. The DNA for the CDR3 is TGCAGCGTTGAAAATGCGGGGCTGAACACTGAAGCTTTCTTT. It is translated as CSVENAGLNTEAFF.